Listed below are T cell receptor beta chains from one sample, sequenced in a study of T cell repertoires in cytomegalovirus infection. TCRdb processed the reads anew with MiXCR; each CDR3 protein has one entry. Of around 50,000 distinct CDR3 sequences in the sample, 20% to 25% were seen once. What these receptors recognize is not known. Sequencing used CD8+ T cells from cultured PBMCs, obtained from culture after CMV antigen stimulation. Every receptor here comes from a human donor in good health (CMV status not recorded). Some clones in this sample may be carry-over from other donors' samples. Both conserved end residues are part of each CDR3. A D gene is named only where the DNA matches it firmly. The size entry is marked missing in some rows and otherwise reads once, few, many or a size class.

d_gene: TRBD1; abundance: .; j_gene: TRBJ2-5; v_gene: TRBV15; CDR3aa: CATSRTGRQETQYF; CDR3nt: TGTGCCACCAGCCGGACAGGGAGGCAAGAGACCCAGTACTTC
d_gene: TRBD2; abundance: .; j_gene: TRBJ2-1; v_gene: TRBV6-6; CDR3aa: CASTLPSGGRDEQFF; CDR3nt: TGTGCCAGCACCCTACCGAGCGGGGGGCGCGATGAGCAGTTCTTC
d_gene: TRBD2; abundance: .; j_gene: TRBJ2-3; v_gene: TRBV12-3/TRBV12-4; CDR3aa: CASTDFETGGGTDTQYF; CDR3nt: TGTGCCAGCACTGATTTCGAAACGGGGGGAGGCACAGATACGCAGTATTTT
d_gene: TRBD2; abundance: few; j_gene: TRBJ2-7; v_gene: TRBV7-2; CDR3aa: CASSLPSGGQSSYEQYF; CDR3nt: TGTGCCAGCAGCTTGCCTAGCGGGGGCCAAAGCTCCTACGAGCAGTACTTC
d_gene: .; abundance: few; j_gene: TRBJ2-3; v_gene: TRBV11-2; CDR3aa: CASSLDGVATDTQYF; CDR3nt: TGTGCCAGCAGCTTAGATGGTGTAGCCACAGATACGCAGTATTTT
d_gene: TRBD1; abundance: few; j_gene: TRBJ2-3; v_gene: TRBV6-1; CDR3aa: CASQFQGTGMRYTDTQYF; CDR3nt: TGTGCCAGCCAGTTCCAGGGGACAGGGATGCGATACACAGATACGCAGTATTTT
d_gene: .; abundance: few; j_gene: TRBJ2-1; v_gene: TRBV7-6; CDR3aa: CASSRRAGANEQFF; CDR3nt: TGTGCCAGCAGCCGGAGGGCAGGGGCAAATGAGCAGTTCTTC
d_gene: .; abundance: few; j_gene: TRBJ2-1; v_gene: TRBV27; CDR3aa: CASSLIQGWSEQFF; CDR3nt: TGTGCCAGCAGTTTAATCCAGGGTTGGTCTGAGCAGTTCTTC
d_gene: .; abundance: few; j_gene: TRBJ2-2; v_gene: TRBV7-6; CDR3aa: CASSHKGVRAGELFF; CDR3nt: TGTGCCAGCAGCCACAAGGGGGTACGGGCCGGGGAGCTGTTTTTT
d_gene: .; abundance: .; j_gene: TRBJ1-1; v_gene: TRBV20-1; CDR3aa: CSARGRGEGNTEAFF; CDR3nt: TGCAGTGCTAGAGGCCGGGGCGAAGGGAACACTGAAGCTTTCTTT
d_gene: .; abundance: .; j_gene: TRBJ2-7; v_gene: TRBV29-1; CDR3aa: CSVVTGAYEQYF; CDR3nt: TGCAGCGTTGTGACGGGAGCCTACGAGCAGTACTTC
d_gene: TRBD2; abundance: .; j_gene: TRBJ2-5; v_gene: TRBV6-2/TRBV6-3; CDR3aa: CASKPGLVSETQYF; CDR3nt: TGTGCCAGCAAACCGGGACTAGTCTCGGAGACCCAGTACTTC
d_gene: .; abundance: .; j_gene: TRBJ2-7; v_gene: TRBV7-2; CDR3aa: CASSLEAGPRYEQYF; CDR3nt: TGTGCCAGCAGCTTAGAGGCGGGGCCACGCTACGAGCAGTACTTC
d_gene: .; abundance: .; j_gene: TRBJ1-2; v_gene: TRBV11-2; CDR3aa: CASRIGVDGYTF; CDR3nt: TGTGCCAGCAGGATTGGGGTAGATGGCTACACCTTC
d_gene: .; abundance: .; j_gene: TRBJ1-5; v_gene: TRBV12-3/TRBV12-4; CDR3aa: CASSLRAINQPQHF; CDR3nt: TGTGCCAGCAGTTTAAGGGCGATCAATCAGCCCCAGCATTTT
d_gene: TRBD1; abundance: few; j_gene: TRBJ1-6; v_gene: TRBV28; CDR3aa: CASNWDRAGSPLHF; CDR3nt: TGTGCCAGCAACTGGGACAGGGCTGGGTCACCCCTCCACTTT
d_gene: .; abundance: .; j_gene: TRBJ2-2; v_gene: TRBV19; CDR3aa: CASSFYRDHTGELFF; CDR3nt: TGTGCCAGTAGTTTTTACAGGGACCACACCGGGGAGCTGTTTTTT
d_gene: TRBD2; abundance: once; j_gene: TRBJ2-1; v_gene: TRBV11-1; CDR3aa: CASSLGLAGGLSYNEQFF; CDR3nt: TGTGCCAGCAGCTTAGGACTAGCGGGGGGTCTCTCCTACAATGAGCAGTTCTTC
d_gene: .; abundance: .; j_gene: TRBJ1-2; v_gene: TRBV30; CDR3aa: CAWSVQQGYYGYTF; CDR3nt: TGTGCCTGGAGTGTACAACAGGGCTACTATGGCTACACCTTC
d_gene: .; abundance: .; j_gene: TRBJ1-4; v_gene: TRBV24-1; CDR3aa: CATQACPVTNEKLFF; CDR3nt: TGTGCCACCCAAGCCTGCCCGGTTACTAATGAAAAACTGTTTTTT
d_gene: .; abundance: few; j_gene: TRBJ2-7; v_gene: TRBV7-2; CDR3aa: CASTREGSSYEQYF; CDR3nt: TGTGCCAGCACCCGAGAGGGGAGCTCCTACGAGCAGTACTTC
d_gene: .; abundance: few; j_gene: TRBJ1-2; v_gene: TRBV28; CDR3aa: CASSLMTGANYGYTF; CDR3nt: TGTGCCAGCAGTTTGATGACAGGAGCTAACTATGGCTACACCTTC
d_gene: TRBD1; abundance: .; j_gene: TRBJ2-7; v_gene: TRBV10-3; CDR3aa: CAISRDRELYEQYF; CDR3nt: TGTGCCATCAGCCGGGACAGGGAGTTATACGAGCAGTACTTC
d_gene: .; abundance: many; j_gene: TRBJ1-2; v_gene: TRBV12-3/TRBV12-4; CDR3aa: CASSYRYGYTF; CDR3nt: TGTGCCAGCAGTTATCGGTATGGCTACACCTTC